This T cell receptor (beta chain) was captured by sequencing in a study of graft-versus-host responses after intestinal transplantation. Study-wide context: Recipients across the board were started on anti-thymocyte globulin induction, then kept on tacrolimus and steroids for approximately three years.

Libraries were prepared by immunoSEQ multiplex PCR; TCRdb keeps only in-frame clonotypes and omits some of them. Of roughly 23,000 clones in the sample, around 81% were seen once. With 2 bases clipped from V and 8 bases from J, the junction kept 9 bases outside the gene matches. The germline V gene encodes CDR1 PRHDT and CDR2 FYEKMQ (reference sequence). The CDR3 has 15 residues. Processing released intraepithelial and lamina propria lymphocytes from the graft tissue. This sequence joins TRBV13 and TRBJ2-1; 7 bases fit TRBD2. The material sequenced was ileum tissue, taken 12 days after intestinal transplant. The clonotype comes from a human patient who received an intestinal transplant, so some T cells may come from the graft donor. The CDR3 reads CASSLWAGASDEQFF. As DNA, the CDR3 is TGTGCCAGCAGCTTATGGGCGGGAGCCTCCGATGAGCAGTTCTTC.